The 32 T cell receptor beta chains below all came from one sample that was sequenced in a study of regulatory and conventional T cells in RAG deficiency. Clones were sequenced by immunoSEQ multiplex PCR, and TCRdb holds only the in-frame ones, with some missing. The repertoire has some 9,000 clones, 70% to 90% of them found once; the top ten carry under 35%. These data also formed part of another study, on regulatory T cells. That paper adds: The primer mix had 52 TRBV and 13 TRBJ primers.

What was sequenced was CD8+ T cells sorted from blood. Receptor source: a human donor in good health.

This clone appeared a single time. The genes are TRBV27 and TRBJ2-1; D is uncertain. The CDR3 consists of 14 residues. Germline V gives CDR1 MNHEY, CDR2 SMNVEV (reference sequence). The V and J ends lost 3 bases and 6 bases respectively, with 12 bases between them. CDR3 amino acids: CASSFGFRSNEQFF. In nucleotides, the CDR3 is TGTGCCAGCAGTTTTGGGTTTCGGTCCAATGAGCAGTTCTTC.

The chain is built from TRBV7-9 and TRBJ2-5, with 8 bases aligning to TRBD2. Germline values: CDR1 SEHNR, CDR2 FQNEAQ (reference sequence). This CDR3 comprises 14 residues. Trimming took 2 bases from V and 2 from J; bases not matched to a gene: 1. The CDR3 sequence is CASSLLAGQETQYF. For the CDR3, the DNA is TGTGCCAGCAGCTTACTAGCGGGTCAAGAGACCCAGTACTTC.

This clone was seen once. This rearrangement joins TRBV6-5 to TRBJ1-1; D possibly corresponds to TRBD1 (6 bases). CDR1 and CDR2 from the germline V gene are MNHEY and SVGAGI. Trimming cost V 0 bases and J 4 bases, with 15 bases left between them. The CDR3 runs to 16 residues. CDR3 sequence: CASSYSRTATFTEAFF. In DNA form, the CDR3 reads TGTGCCAGCAGTTACTCCCGGACAGCTACATTCACTGAAGCTTTCTTT.

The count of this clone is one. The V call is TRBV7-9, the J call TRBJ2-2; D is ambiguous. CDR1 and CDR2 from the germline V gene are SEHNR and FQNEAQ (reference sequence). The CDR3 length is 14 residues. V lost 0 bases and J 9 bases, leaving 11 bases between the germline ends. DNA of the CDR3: TGTGCCAGCAGCTTAGCGGGTCTCGGCCGGGAGCTGTTTTTT. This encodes CASSLAGLGRELFF.

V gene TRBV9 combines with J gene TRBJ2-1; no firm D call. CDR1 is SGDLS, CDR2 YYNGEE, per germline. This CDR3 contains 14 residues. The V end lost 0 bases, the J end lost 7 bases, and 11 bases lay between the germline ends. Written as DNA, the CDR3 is TGTGCCAGCAGCGTAGAGCCGATAACTAATGAGCAGTTCTTC. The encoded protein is CASSVEPITNEQFF. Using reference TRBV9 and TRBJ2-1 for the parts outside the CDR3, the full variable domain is DSGVTQTPKHLITATGQRVTLRCSPRSGDLSVYWYQQSLDQGLQFLIQYYNGEERAKGNILERFSAQQFPDLHSELNLSSLELGDSALYFCASSVEPITNEQFFGPGTRLTVL.

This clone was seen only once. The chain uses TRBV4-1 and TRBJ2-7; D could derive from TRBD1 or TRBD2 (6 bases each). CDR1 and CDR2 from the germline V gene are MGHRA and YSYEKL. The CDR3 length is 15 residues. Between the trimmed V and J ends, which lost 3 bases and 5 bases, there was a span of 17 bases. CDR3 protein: CASSHPFGGQDEQYF. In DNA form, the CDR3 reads TGCGCCAGCAGCCATCCGTTTGGGGGGCAAGACGAGCAGTACTTC.

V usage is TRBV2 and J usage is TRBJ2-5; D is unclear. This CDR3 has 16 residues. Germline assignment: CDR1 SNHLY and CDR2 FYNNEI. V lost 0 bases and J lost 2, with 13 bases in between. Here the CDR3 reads CASSEALTLFQETQYF. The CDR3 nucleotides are TGTGCCAGCAGTGAAGCGCTTACTCTTTTTCAAGAGACCCAGTACTTC.

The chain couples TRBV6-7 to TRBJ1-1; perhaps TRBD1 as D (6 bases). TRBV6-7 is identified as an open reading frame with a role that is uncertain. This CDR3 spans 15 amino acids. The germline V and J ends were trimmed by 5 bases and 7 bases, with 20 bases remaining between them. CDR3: CASSEFLSRDNEAFF. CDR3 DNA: TGTGCCAGCAGTGAATTTTTGAGTCGGGACAATGAAGCTTTCTTT.

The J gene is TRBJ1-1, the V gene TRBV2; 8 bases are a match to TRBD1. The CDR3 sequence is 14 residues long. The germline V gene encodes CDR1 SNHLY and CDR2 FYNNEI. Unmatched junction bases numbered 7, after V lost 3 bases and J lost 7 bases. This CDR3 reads CASSEMDRAGEAFF. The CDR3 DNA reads TGTGCCAGCAGTGAGATGGACAGGGCTGGTGAAGCTTTCTTT. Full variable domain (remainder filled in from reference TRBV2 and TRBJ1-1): EPEVTQTPSHQVTQMGQEVILRCVPISNHLYFYWYRQILGQKVEFLVSFYNNEISEKSEIFDDQFSVERPDGSNFTLKIRSTKLEDSAMYFCASSEMDRAGEAFFGQGTRLTVV.

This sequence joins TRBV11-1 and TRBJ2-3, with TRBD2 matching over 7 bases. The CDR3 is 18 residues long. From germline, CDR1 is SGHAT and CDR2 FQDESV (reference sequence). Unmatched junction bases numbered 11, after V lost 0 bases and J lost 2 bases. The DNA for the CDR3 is TGTGCCAGCAGCTTAGCCCCGGCCGGCGGGGGAACCACAGATACGCAGTATTTT. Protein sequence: CASSLAPAGGGTTDTQYF.

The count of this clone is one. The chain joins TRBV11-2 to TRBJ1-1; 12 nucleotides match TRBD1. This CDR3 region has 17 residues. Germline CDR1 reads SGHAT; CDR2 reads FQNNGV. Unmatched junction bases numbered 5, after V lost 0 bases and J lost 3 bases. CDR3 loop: CASSLDGTGGYYTEAFF. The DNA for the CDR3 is TGTGCCAGCAGCTTAGACGGGACAGGGGGCTATTACACTGAAGCTTTCTTT.

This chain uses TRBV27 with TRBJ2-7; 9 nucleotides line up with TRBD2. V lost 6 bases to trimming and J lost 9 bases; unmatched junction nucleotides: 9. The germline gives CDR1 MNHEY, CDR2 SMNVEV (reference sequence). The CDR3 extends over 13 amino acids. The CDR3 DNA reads TGTGCCAGCAGGGGACTAGCCGTCTTACCGCAGTACTTC. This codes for CASRGLAVLPQYF.

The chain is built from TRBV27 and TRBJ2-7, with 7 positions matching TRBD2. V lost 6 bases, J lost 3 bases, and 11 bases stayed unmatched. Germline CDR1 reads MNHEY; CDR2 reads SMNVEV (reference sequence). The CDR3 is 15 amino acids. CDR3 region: CASRPAAGSGYEQYF. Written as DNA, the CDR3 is TGTGCCAGCAGACCAGCAGCGGGATCCGGCTACGAGCAGTACTTC.

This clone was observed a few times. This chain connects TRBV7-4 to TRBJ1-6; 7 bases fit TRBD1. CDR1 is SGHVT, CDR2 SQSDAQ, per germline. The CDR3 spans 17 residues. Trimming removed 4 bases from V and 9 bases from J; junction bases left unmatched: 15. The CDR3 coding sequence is TGTGCCAGCAGCTCCCACGACCTACAGGGGCCCTCTTCACCCCTCCACTTT. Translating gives CASSSHDLQGPSSPLHF.

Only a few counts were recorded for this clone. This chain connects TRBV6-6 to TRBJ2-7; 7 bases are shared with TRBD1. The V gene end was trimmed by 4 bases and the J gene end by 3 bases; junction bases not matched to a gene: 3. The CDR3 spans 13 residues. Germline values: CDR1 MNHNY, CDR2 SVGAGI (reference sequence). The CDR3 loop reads CASSSPGGYEQYF. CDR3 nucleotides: TGTGCCAGCAGTTCCCCAGGGGGCTACGAGCAGTACTTC.

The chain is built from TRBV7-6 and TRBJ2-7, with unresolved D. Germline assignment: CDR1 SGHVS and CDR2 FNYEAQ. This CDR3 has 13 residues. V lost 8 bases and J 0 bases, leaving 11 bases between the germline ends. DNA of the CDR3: TGTGCCAGCGGCAGCCTCCTCTCCTACGAGCAGTACTTC. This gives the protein CASGSLLSYEQYF. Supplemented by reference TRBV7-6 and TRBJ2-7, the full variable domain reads GAGVSQSPRYKVTKRGQDVALRCDPISGHVSLYWYRQALGQGPEFLTYFNYEAQQDKSGLPNDRFSAERPEGSISTLTIQRTEQRDSAMYRCASGSLLSYEQYFGPGTRLTVT.

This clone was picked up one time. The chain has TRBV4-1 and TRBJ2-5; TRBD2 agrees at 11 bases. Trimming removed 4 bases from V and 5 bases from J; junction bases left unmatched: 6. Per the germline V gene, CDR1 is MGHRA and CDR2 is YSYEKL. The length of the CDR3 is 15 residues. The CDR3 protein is CASSPVAGGGETQYF. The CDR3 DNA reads TGCGCCAGCAGCCCTGTAGCGGGAGGGGGGGAGACCCAGTACTTC.

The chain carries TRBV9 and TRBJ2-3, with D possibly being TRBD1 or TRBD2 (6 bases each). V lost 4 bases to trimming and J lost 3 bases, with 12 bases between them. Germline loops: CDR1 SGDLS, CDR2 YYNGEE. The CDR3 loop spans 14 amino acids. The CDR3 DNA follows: TGTGCCAGCAGCCCAAGAGGGGGGACAGATACGCAGTATTTT. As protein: CASSPRGGTDTQYF. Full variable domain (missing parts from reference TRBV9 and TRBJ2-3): DSGVTQTPKHLITATGQRVTLRCSPRSGDLSVYWYQQSLDQGLQFLIQYYNGEERAKGNILERFSAQQFPDLHSELNLSSLELGDSALYFCASSPRGGTDTQYFGPGTRLTVL.

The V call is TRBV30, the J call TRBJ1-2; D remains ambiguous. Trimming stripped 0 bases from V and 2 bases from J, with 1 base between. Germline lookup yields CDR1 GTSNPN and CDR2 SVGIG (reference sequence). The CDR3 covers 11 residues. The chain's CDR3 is CAWSVNYGYTF. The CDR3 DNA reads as TGTGCCTGGAGTGTAAACTATGGCTACACCTTC.

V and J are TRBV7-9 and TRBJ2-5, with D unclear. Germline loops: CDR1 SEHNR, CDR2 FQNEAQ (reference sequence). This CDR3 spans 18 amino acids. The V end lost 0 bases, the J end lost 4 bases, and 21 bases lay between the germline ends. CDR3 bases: TGTGCCAGCAGCTTAGCAAATTATTTGCGAGGTGAAGCAGAGACCCAGTACTTC. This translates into CASSLANYLRGEAETQYF.

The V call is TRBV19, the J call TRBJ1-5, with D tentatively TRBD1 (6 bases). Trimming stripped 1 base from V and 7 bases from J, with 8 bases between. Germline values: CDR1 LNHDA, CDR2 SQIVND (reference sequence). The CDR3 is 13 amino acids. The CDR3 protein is CASSIGGGQPQHF. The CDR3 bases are TGTGCCAGTAGTATAGGGGGGGGCCAGCCCCAGCATTTT.

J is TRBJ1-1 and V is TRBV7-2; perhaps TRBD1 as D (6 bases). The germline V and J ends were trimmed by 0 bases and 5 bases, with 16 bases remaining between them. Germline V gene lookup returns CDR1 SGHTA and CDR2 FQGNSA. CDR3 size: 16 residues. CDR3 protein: CASSLAIGHRGTEAFF. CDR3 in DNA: TGTGCCAGCAGCTTAGCGATTGGACATAGGGGGACTGAAGCTTTCTTT.

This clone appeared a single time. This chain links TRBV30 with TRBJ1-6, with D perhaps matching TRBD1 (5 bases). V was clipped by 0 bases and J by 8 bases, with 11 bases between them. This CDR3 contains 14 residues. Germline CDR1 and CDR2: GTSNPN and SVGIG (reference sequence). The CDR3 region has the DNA TGTGCCTGGAGTGTGGTCGCCAGGGATTCACCCCTCCACTTT. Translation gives CAWSVVARDSPLHF.

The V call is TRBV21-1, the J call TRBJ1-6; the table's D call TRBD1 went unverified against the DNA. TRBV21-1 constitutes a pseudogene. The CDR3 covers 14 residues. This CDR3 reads CASSKVTGNSPLHF. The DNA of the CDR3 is TGTGCCAGCAGCAAGGTGACAGGTAATTCACCCCTCCACTTT.

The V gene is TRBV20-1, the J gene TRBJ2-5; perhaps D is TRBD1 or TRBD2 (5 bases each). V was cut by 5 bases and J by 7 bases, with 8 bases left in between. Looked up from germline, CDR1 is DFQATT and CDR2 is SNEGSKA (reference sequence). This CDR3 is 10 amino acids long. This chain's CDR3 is CSARDGTQYF. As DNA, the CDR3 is TGCAGTGCTCGGGACGGGACCCAGTACTTC.

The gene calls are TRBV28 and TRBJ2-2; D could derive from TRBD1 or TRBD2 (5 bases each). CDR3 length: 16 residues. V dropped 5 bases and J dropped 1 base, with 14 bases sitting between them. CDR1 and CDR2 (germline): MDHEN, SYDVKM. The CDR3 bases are TGTGCCAGCAGTGAAAACCGGGACGGGAACACCGGGGAGCTGTTTTTT. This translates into CASSENRDGNTGELFF.

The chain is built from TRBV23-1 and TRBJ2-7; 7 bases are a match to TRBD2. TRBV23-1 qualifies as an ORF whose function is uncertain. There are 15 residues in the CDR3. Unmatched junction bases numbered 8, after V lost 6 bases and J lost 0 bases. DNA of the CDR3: TGCGCCAGCAGCCAACTAGCGAGAAGCTCCTACGAGCAGTACTTC. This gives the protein CASSQLARSSYEQYF.

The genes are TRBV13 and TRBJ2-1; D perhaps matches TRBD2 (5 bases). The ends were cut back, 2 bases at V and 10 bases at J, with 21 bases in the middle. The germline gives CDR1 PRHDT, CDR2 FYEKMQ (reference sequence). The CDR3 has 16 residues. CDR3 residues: CASSLRSEPQTGEQFF. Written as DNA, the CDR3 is TGTGCCAGCAGCTTACGTTCTGAGCCCCAAACGGGGGAGCAGTTCTTC.

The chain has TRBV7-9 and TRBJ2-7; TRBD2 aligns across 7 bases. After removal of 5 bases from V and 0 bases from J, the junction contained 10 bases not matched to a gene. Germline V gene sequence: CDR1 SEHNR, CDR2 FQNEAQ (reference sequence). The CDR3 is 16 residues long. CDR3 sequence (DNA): TGTGCCAGCAGCCCCATTGCGGGAGTGAACTCCTACGAGCAGTACTTC. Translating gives CASSPIAGVNSYEQYF.

CDR3 residues: CAWSSSGAWTEAFF. DNA for the CDR3: TGTGCCTGGAGTAGTAGCGGGGCATGGACTGAAGCTTTCTTT. This sequence joins TRBV30 and TRBJ1-1; TRBD1 might be the D (5 bases). The length of the CDR3 is 14 residues. Trimming left V 2 bases short and J 5 bases short, with 15 bases between. The germline gives CDR1 GTSNPN, CDR2 SVGIG (reference sequence). Complete variable domain (other parts from reference TRBV30 and TRBJ1-1): SQTIHQWPATLVQPVGSPLSLECTVEGTSNPNLYWYRQAAGRGLQLLFYSVGIGQISSEVPQNLSASRPQDRQFILSSKKLLLSDSGFYLCAWSSSGAWTEAFFGQGTRLTVV.

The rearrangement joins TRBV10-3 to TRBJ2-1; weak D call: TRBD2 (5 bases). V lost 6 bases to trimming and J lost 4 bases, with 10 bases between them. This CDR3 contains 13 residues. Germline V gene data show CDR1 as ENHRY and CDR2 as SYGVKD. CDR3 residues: CAIRDSKYNEQFF. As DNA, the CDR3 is TGTGCCATCAGGGACTCGAAGTACAATGAGCAGTTCTTC.

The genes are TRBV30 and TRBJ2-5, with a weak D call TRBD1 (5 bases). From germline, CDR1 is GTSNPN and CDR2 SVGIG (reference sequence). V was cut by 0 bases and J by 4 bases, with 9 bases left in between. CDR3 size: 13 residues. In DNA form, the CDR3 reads TGTGCCTGGAGTGTATGGCAGGGAGAGACCCAGTACTTC. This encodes CAWSVWQGETQYF. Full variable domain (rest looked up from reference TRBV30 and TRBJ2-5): SQTIHQWPATLVQPVGSPLSLECTVEGTSNPNLYWYRQAAGRGLQLLFYSVGIGQISSEVPQNLSASRPQDRQFILSSKKLLLSDSGFYLCAWSVWQGETQYFGPGTRLLVL.